Listed below are T cell receptor beta chains from one sample, sequenced in a study of T-cell reconstitution after alpha-beta-depleted transplantation in children. TCRdb analysed the PCR reads with MiXCR anew, one entry per CDR3 protein. The sample records 83,000 or so distinct CDR3 sequences, roughly 8% being singletons. The material sequenced was PBMCs from the stem cell graft donor, taken from the stem cell graft. The receptor source for this set is a human donor who donated a stem cell graft to a child with congenital amegakaryocytic thrombocytopenia. CDR3s include the opening cysteine and the closing phenylalanine or tryptophan. The D gene is left open where the match is weak. A clone size is listed for some rows: how often the clone was seen (once, few, many), or a class if it is expanded.

j_call v_call d_call clone_size cdr3_aa cdr3_nt
TRBJ2-1 TRBV7-2 NA NA CASSLSHRHEQFF TGTGCCAGCAGCTTGAGCCACCGGCACGAGCAGTTCTTC
TRBJ1-5 TRBV12-3/TRBV12-4 NA many CASSPPGNQPQHF TGTGCCAGCAGTCCCCCCGGCAATCAGCCCCAGCATTTT
TRBJ1-2 TRBV6-1 NA many CASQALTATNYGYTF TGTGCCAGTCAAGCCCTGACAGCAACTAACTATGGCTACACCTTC
TRBJ1-3 TRBV12-3/TRBV12-4 TRBD1 few CASSFQGEAGNTIYF TGTGCCAGCAGTTTCCAGGGGGAGGCTGGAAACACCATATATTTT
TRBJ2-4 TRBV11-2 TRBD2 NA CASSFGQRGGWDIQYF TGTGCCAGCAGCTTCGGCCAGCGGGGGGGCTGGGACATTCAGTACTTC
TRBJ1-2 TRBV3-1 TRBD1 NA CASSVGQGTYGYTF TGTGCCAGCAGCGTGGGACAGGGGACTTATGGCTACACCTTC
TRBJ2-1 TRBV3-1 TRBD1 many CASSHGTGEDNEQFF TGTGCCAGCAGCCACGGGACAGGGGAGGACAATGAGCAGTTCTTC
TRBJ1-2 TRBV7-9 NA many CASSTRYGYTF TGTGCCAGCAGCACCCGCTATGGCTACACCTTC
TRBJ2-3 TRBV9 NA many CASSVKGGRDSSADTQYF TGTGCCAGCAGCGTAAAGGGGGGCCGGGACTCCAGTGCAGATACGCAGTATTTT
TRBJ2-7 TRBV5-1 TRBD2 many CASSLDSSGGTYEQYF TGCGCCAGCAGCCTTGATTCTAGCGGTGGTACCTACGAGCAGTACTTC
TRBJ2-7 TRBV7-9 NA many CASSLSTGISSYEQYF TGTGCCAGCAGCTTAAGTACGGGCATCTCCTCCTACGAGCAGTACTTC
TRBJ1-4 TRBV12-3/TRBV12-4 NA many CASSHRRAQKLFF TGTGCCAGCAGTCATAGACGGGCACAAAAACTGTTTTTT
TRBJ1-2 TRBV29-1 TRBD1 many CSVERTGLGYTF TGCAGCGTTGAAAGGACAGGGCTGGGCTACACCTTC
TRBJ2-1 TRBV27 TRBD1 many CASRKPGQGARNEQFF TGTGCCAGCAGGAAACCGGGCCAGGGGGCGCGGAATGAGCAGTTCTTC
TRBJ1-1 TRBV5-1 TRBD1 many CASSDRDRGMNTEAFF TGCGCCAGCAGCGACCGGGACAGGGGTATGAACACTGAAGCTTTCTTT
TRBJ2-7 TRBV10-3 NA NA CAISQSYEQYF TGTGCCATCAGCCAGAGTTACGAGCAGTACTTC
TRBJ1-2 TRBV27 NA many CASSPSPGTNYGYTF TGTGCCAGCAGTCCCTCCCCGGGGACTAACTATGGCTACACCTTC
TRBJ2-1 TRBV7-9 NA many CASSLVGNEQFF TGTGCCAGCAGCTTAGTGGGTAATGAGCAGTTCTTC
TRBJ1-5 TRBV7-2 TRBD1 many CASSDWTGGPNGNQPQHF TGTGCCAGCAGCGACTGGACAGGGGGTCCAAACGGCAATCAGCCCCAGCATTTT
TRBJ2-2 TRBV5-5 NA many CASSLYGGATGELFF TGTGCCAGCAGCTTATATGGGGGGGCGACCGGGGAGCTGTTTTTT
TRBJ1-2 TRBV5-1 NA many CASSSTQGINYGYTF TGCGCCAGCAGCTCTACCCAGGGGATTAACTATGGCTACACCTTC
TRBJ1-4 TRBV2 NA many CASRLRGTNEKLFF TGTGCCAGCCGATTAAGGGGTACTAATGAAAAACTGTTTTTT
TRBJ2-1 TRBV7-8 NA many CASSGSGSGRNDNEQFF TGTGCCAGCAGCGGATCGGGCAGCGGGCGTAACGACAATGAGCAGTTCTTC
TRBJ2-5 TRBV28 NA many CASSLSGGTETQYF TGTGCCAGCAGTTTGTCCGGGGGTACTGAGACCCAGTACTTC
TRBJ2-1 TRBV11-2 TRBD2 many CASSTLLAGAYNEQFF TGTGCCAGCAGCACCCTCTTAGCGGGAGCGTACAATGAGCAGTTCTTC
TRBJ1-5 TRBV28 NA NA CASSLFQPQHF TGTGCCAGCAGTTTATTTCAGCCCCAGCATTTT
TRBJ2-7 TRBV20-1 NA many CSVRSTYEQYF TGCAGTGTTCGGTCTACCTACGAGCAGTACTTC
TRBJ2-5 TRBV12-3/TRBV12-4 NA many CASSLQIRETQYF TGTGCCAGCAGCCTGCAAATTAGGGAGACCCAGTACTTC
TRBJ2-5 TRBV6-6 NA many CASSYPMETQYF TGTGCCAGCAGTTACCCAATGGAGACCCAGTACTTC
TRBJ1-6 TRBV7-2 NA many CASSPVRGNSPLHF TGTGCCAGCAGCCCGGTCAGGGGCAATTCACCCCTCCACTTT
TRBJ2-3 TRBV9 NA many CASSVVDLMTDTQYF TGTGCCAGCAGCGTAGTTGACCTAATGACAGATACGCAGTATTTT
TRBJ2-7 TRBV11-2 TRBD2 NA CASSRWSGRINYEQYF TGTGCCAGCAGCCGCTGGAGCGGGAGAATCAACTACGAGCAGTACTTC
TRBJ2-5 TRBV15 TRBD2 many CATSRDRAGGETQYF TGTGCCACCAGCAGAGATCGTGCGGGGGGGGAGACCCAGTACTTC
TRBJ1-6 TRBV28 TRBD1 many CASSGQGSRPLHF TGTGCCAGCAGCGGACAGGGAAGTCGACCCCTCCACTTT
TRBJ2-2 TRBV5-5 NA many CASSLTAVMNTGELFF TGTGCCAGCAGCTTGACAGCCGTGATGAACACCGGGGAGCTGTTTTTT
TRBJ1-4 TRBV12-3/TRBV12-4 NA many CASSFREEEKLFF TGTGCCAGCAGTTTTCGGGAGGAAGAAAAACTGTTTTTT
TRBJ2-3 TRBV15 TRBD1 many CATSRDDYRGHTDTQYF TGTGCCACCAGCAGAGATGACTACAGGGGCCACACAGATACGCAGTATTTT
TRBJ2-5 TRBV6-2/TRBV6-3 NA few CASSSPGTAKETQYF TGTGCCAGCAGTTCGCCCGGGACGGCGAAAGAGACCCAGTACTTC
TRBJ1-2 TRBV10-3 TRBD1 many CAIGTGNRGYTF TGTGCCATCGGGACAGGCAACCGCGGCTACACCTTC
TRBJ2-1 TRBV12-3/TRBV12-4 NA few CASSLSGGPDEQFF TGTGCCAGCAGTTTAAGTGGGGGGCCCGATGAGCAGTTCTTC
TRBJ1-1 TRBV6-2/TRBV6-3 NA many CASSSTRGRTEAFF TGTGCCAGCAGTTCTACCAGGGGACGAACTGAAGCTTTCTTT
TRBJ2-1 TRBV6-6 TRBD1 many CASSYGDRGAGEQFF TGTGCCAGCAGTTACGGGGACAGGGGCGCAGGTGAGCAGTTCTTC
TRBJ2-5 TRBV20-1 TRBD2 many CSARASGSPQETQYF TGCAGTGCTAGAGCTAGCGGGAGCCCCCAAGAGACCCAGTACTTC
TRBJ2-2 TRBV28 NA NA CASSLGSHTGELFF TGTGCCAGCAGTTTAGGTAGTCACACCGGGGAGCTGTTTTTT
TRBJ2-3 TRBV7-2 NA many CASSSGTTSTDTQYF TGTGCCAGCAGCTCCGGGACAACCAGCACAGATACGCAGTATTTT
TRBJ1-2 TRBV3-1 NA few CASSHLRTATNYGYTF TGTGCCAGCAGCCATCTCCGGACAGCGACTAACTATGGCTACACCTTC
TRBJ2-5 TRBV6-2/TRBV6-3 NA many CASSKFAGDGETQYF TGTGCCAGCAGCAAATTCGCTGGGGACGGAGAGACCCAGTACTTC
TRBJ2-1 TRBV6-5 TRBD2 NA CASSYSRASGRNEQFF TGTGCCAGCAGTTACTCGAGGGCTAGCGGGAGGAATGAGCAGTTCTTC
TRBJ2-5 TRBV12-3/TRBV12-4 NA many CASSGVRRETQYF TGTGCCAGCAGCGGCGTAAGGCGGGAGACCCAGTACTTC
TRBJ2-3 TRBV3-1 NA many CASSLDVTDTQYF TGTGCCAGCAGCCTAGACGTTACAGATACGCAGTATTTT
TRBJ1-4 TRBV29-1 TRBD1 many CSAEGAGEKLFF TGCAGCGCTGAGGGGGCAGGTGAAAAACTGTTTTTT
TRBJ1-6 TRBV20-1 NA many CSASLPGRLPLHF TGCAGTGCTAGCCTACCGGGACGCCTTCCCCTCCACTTT
TRBJ2-5 TRBV11-2 TRBD2 many CASSPLGGGTQYF TGTGCCAGCAGCCCCCTAGGCGGGGGGACCCAGTACTTC
TRBJ1-6 TRBV13 NA many CASSPRASSPTLHF TGTGCCAGCAGCCCCCGGGCCTCAAGCCCAACCCTCCACTTT
TRBJ2-7 TRBV12-3/TRBV12-4 TRBD1 many CASSPLTGTTYEQYF TGTGCCAGCAGTCCGCTGACAGGGACCACCTACGAGCAGTACTTC